This TCR beta chain emerged from a study of cytomegalovirus exposure and HLA in healthy donors. The CDR3 runs to 14 residues. V was clipped by 1 base and J by 5 bases, with 12 bases between them. The germline gives CDR1 LNHNV, CDR2 YYDKDF (reference sequence). PCR amplification relied on 60 Vbeta primers (plus 13 Jbeta primers). Sequencing was performed with immunoSEQ multiplex PCR; in TCRdb, only in-frame clones are kept and a portion is missing. There are some 150,000 clones in the sample; roughly four fifths occur only once, and approximately 11% lies in the top ten. J is TRBJ2-7 and V is TRBV15; D not resolved. The TCR was taken from a man in his forties or fifties in good health and CMV-seropositive. Source material: PBMCs. The CDR3 reads CATSRGAALHEQYF. The CDR3 DNA sequence: TGTGCCACCAGCAGAGGGGCAGCCCTTCACGAGCAGTACTTC.